This T cell receptor beta chain came from a study of T cell changes during pregnancy in multiple sclerosis. Clones were read by immunoSEQ multiplex PCR, and TCRdb kept only the in-frame ones, dropping some. The data hold 43,000 or so clones, with around 90% observed a single time. This CDR3 spans 15 amino acids. The germline V gene has CDR1 GTSNPN and CDR2 SVGIG (reference sequence). Trimming shortened V by 0 bases and J by 0 bases, and 9 bases separated the two germline ends. Sequencing used peripheral blood, obtained in the first trimester of pregnancy. The gene calls are TRBV30 and TRBJ1-3; maybe TRBD1 (5 bases). This TCR came from a female donor with multiple sclerosis, enrolled in a pregnancy study. Here the CDR3 reads CAWSVPGNSGNTIYF. Written as DNA, the CDR3 is TGTGCCTGGAGTGTACCAGGGAACTCTGGAAACACCATATATTTT.